This is a list of T cell receptor beta chains from one sample in a study of shared clonotypes between healthy human individuals. The data were produced by immunoSEQ multiplex PCR, yet TCRdb's version contains in-frame clones alone and is incomplete. The sample holds some 2.4 million clones, 90% to 95% seen once. The sample was naive CD4+ T cells from PBMCs. The receptor set was obtained from a man between 18 and 35 years old in good health. Some clones in this sample may be carry-over from other donors' samples. Both conserved end residues are part of each CDR3. The order of the fields is J gene, V gene, D gene, clone size, CDR3 DNA, CDR3 protein. A D gene is named only where the DNA matches it firmly. Only part of the rows carry a size: once, few, many, or a class if the clone is expanded.

>TRBJ2-1|TRBV7-3|TRBD2|.
TGTGCCAGCAGCTTAAGGCTAGCGGCCTACAATGAGCAGTTCTTC
CASSLRLAAYNEQFF
>TRBJ2-7|TRBV21-1|.|.
TGTGCCAGCAGCAAAGGCCTATTCGGGGCTAGCGGGAGCCCCCGGGCCTACGAGCAGTACTTC
CASSKGLFGASGSPRAYEQYF
>TRBJ2-5|TRBV25-1|TRBD1|.
TGTGCCAGCAGTGGAAGCAGGGGGAGAGAGACCCAGTACTTC
CASSGSRGRETQYF
>TRBJ2-5|TRBV5-1|.|.
TGCGCCAGCAGCACCGGTGGGGTCCAAGAGACCCAGTACTTC
CASSTGGVQETQYF
>TRBJ1-1|TRBV7-9|.|few
TGTGCCAGCAGCAGTCCAGGGGCGGCATCGAACACTGAAGCTTTCTTT
CASSSPGAASNTEAFF
>TRBJ1-4|TRBV27|TRBD1|once
TGTGCCAGCAGTTCCCCGGGACAGGGGGCTGCAGGAAAACTGTTTTTT
CASSSPGQGAAGKLFF
>TRBJ2-7|TRBV5-1|.|.
TGCGCCAGCAGCCGAGAGATCGAGCAGTACTTC
CASSREIEQYF
>TRBJ2-7|TRBV28|.|.
TGTGCCAGCAGTTTGCCACAGAGCTCCTACGAGCAGTACTTC
CASSLPQSSYEQYF
>TRBJ2-6|TRBV4-1|.|.
TGCGCCAGCAGCCAAGTCGGGGTGGATGGGGCCAACGTCCTGACTTTC
CASSQVGVDGANVLTF
>TRBJ2-5|TRBV9|TRBD1|.
TGTGCCAGCAGCGCTTCCAGGGGGCGAGGGTACCAAGAGACCCAGTACTTC
CASSASRGRGYQETQYF
>TRBJ2-3|TRBV9|TRBD2|.
TGTGCCAGCAGCCCGACGGCGGGAGCCCCCACAGATACGCAGTATTTT
CASSPTAGAPTDTQYF
>TRBJ2-7|TRBV9|.|.
TGTGCCAGCAGCGTAGCAGCGGTCACCTACGAGCAGTACTTC
CASSVAAVTYEQYF
>TRBJ1-1|TRBV5-1|.|few
TGCGCCAGCAGGGGGGGTCTTCCTCTCACTGAAGCTTTCTTT
CASRGGLPLTEAFF
>TRBJ2-2|TRBV6-5|TRBD1|.
TGTGCCAGCAGTTACAACAGGGGGATCGGGGAGCTGTTTTTT
CASSYNRGIGELFF
>TRBJ2-7|TRBV19|.|.
TGTGCCAGTAGTTGGGGCGGGCGGGCCGCCGAGCAGTACTTC
CASSWGGRAAEQYF
>TRBJ2-3|TRBV7-7|TRBD2|.
TGTGCCAGCAGCCGCGGGACTAACACAGATACGCAGTATTTT
CASSRGTNTDTQYF
>TRBJ1-2|TRBV19|TRBD1|few
TGTGCCAGTAGTGTCCGGGACAGCGTTGGGGGCTACACCTTC
CASSVRDSVGGYTF
>TRBJ2-5|TRBV5-1|.|.
TGCGCCAGCAGCTTCCAGGGTCTTGAGGAGACCCAGTACTTC
CASSFQGLEETQYF
>TRBJ1-5|TRBV6-1|.|.
TGTGCCAGCAGTGAAACGGGGTATCAGCCCCAGCATTTT
CASSETGYQPQHF
>TRBJ2-1|TRBV12-5|TRBD2|.
TGTGCTAGTGGTTTGGGACTAGCGGCCTACAATGAGCAGTTCTTC
CASGLGLAAYNEQFF
>TRBJ2-3|TRBV18|TRBD2|.
TGTGCCAGCTCACCAGTCAGCGGGAGAACAGGAGATACGCAGTATTTT
CASSPVSGRTGDTQYF
>TRBJ1-1|TRBV7-9|TRBD1|.
TGTGCCAGCAGCTTGGGGACAGGGACTAAGAACACTGAAGCTTTCTTT
CASSLGTGTKNTEAFF
>TRBJ2-7|TRBV7-2|TRBD2|.
TGTGCCAGCAGCTCCCAGCGGGAGCTAAAATACGAGCAGTACTTC
CASSSQRELKYEQYF
>TRBJ2-3|TRBV5-1|.|.
TGCGCCAGCAGCTTTATACGGGCAGCAGATACGCAGTATTTT
CASSFIRAADTQYF
>TRBJ2-4|TRBV20-1|.|.
TGCAGTGCTACCCATAGCGACATTCAGTACTTC
CSATHSDIQYF
>TRBJ2-1|TRBV11-2|.|.
TGTGCCAGCAGCTATTCGGGAACTAGTAACCCCTGGAATGAGCAGTTCTTC
CASSYSGTSNPWNEQFF
>TRBJ2-7|TRBV6-5|TRBD1|.
TGTGCCAGCAGTTACGTCGGGACAGGGAGGGTCGAGCAGTACTTC
CASSYVGTGRVEQYF